This record covers a single T cell receptor (beta chain). This record belongs to a study of technical replicates of blood from several donors. Germline V gene sequence: CDR1 SEHNR, CDR2 FQNEAQ (reference sequence). This CDR3 has 15 amino acids. V lost 5 bases, J lost 4 bases, and 7 bases stayed unmatched. This table comes from immunoSEQ multiplex PCR, and its TCRdb copy is limited to in-frame clones, with some not included. The table includes about 100,000 clones, roughly 95% detected once. The rearrangement uses TRBV7-9 and TRBJ2-1; 8 bases align to TRBD2. Sequencing was performed on T cells isolated from PBMCs. The sequence was collected from a human donor in good health. CDR3 DNA: TGTGCCAGCAGCCAGAGCGGGGGCTTTTACAATGAGCAGTTCTTC. The encoded protein is CASSQSGGFYNEQFF.